This T cell receptor beta chain stems from a study of spatial heterogeneity in lung cancer. The germline V gene encodes CDR1 DFQATT and CDR2 SNEGSKA (reference sequence). Between the trimmed V and J ends, which lost 0 bases and 2 bases, there was a span of 14 bases. This CDR3 has 15 amino acids. This clonotype has a count of ten or more. Stated time point: sample taken at primary tumor resection. MiXCR, applied by TCRdb to the 5' RACE reads, yields one record per CDR3 protein. The profile covers tens of thousands of distinct CDR3 sequences, with about 5.2% appearing a single time and around 25% taken by the ten largest.

The V and J genes are TRBV20-1 and TRBJ2-7, with D possibly called TRBD1 or TRBD2 (5 bases each). The TCR was taken from a female donor with early-stage non-small cell lung cancer. Sequenced material: PBMCs, taken at surgery. CDR3 region: CSARDLAREPYEQYF. CDR3 bases: TGCAGTGCTAGAGATCTGGCCAGGGAGCCCTACGAGCAGTACTTC.